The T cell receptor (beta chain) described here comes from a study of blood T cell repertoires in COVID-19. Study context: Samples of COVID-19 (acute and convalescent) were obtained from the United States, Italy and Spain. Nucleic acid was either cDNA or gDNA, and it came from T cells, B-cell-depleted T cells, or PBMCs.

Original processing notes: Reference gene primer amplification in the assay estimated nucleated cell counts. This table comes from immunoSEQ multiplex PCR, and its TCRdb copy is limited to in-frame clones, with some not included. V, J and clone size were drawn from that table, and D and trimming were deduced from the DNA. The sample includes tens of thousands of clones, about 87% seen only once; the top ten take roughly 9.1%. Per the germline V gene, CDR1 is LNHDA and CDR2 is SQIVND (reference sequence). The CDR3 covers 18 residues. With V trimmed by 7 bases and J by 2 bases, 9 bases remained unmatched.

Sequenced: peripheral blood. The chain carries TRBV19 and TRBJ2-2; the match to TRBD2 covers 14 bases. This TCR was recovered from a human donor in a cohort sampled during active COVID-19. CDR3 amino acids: CASISRGLAGDNTGELFF. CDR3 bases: TGTGCCAGTATCTCAAGGGGACTAGCGGGGGATAACACCGGGGAGCTGTTTTTT.